These T cell receptor beta chains were read from a single sample in a study of blood T cell repertoires in COVID-19. Data came from immunoSEQ multiplex PCR; TCRdb stores just in-frame clones and leaves some out. The table lists under 250,000 clones, 70% to 90% of them singletons. Sequenced material: peripheral blood. The receptors shown here come from a man in his fifties or sixties with COVID-19, enrolled during active disease. CDR3s include the opening cysteine and the closing phenylalanine or tryptophan. A D gene is named only where the DNA matches it firmly.

j_call d_call v_call cdr3_aa
TRBJ2-1 TRBD2 TRBV6-5 CASRKRGGSFEQFF
TRBJ2-1 TRBD2 TRBV11-1 CASSAQPGGGDNEQFF
TRBJ2-5 TRBD2 TRBV14 CASSHPSGGGTQETQYF
TRBJ2-3 TRBD2 TRBV15 CATRRSGTSTDTQYF
TRBJ2-1 TRBD2 TRBV24-1 CATSDNGLAGVNEQFF
TRBJ1-4 TRBD1 TRBV4-1 CASSPSGQGLNEKLFF
TRBJ1-5 TRBD1 TRBV5-1 CASSPTTGGDRPQHF
TRBJ2-5 . TRBV5-1 CASSLAPGTTQETQYF
TRBJ1-5 . TRBV6-2/TRBV6-3 CASSFHKQGTSNQPQHF
TRBJ2-7 TRBD1 TRBV2 CASREDRGQYEQYF
TRBJ2-2 TRBD2 TRBV19 CASSDLAGRSSTGELFF
TRBJ1-3 TRBD1 TRBV9 CASSTRTGPSSGNTIYF
TRBJ2-5 TRBD2 TRBV11-2 CASSPPLGEGQETQYF
TRBJ2-7 TRBD2 TRBV27 CASSFGTSERYLYEQYF
TRBJ2-3 TRBD1 TRBV10-3 CAISETGGGTDTQYF
TRBJ1-1 . TRBV7-3 CASSSQQGTEAFF
TRBJ1-1 . TRBV5-4 CASSSRGGNTEAFF
TRBJ1-2 TRBD1 TRBV7-3 CASSFTGGEGYGYTF
TRBJ1-5 TRBD1 TRBV4-3 CASSQDRGYQPQHF
TRBJ1-1 TRBD1 TRBV10-3 CAIRQRTGGENTEAFF
TRBJ2-7 . TRBV2 CASRQDISYEQYF
TRBJ1-2 . TRBV9 CASSPRPLGGYTF
TRBJ2-2 . TRBV30 CAWSVLGGGELFF
TRBJ1-1 TRBD1 TRBV7-3 CASSPNPKDRANTEAFF
TRBJ2-1 TRBD1 TRBV30 CAWSAQGVEQFF
TRBJ2-3 TRBD2 TRBV7-8 CASSFGGSSTDTQYF
TRBJ1-4 . TRBV6-5 CASRQGRFNEKLFF
TRBJ1-5 . TRBV19 CASSIFQGNQPQHF
TRBJ2-3 . TRBV18 CASSPVQVSTDTQYF
TRBJ1-1 . TRBV4-3 CASSQGADIGTEAFF
TRBJ1-1 . TRBV9 CASSASAGEAFF
TRBJ2-1 . TRBV11-3 CASSLVGEGGQQFF
TRBJ1-2 . TRBV6-2/TRBV6-3 CASSYSAYGYTF
TRBJ2-3 TRBD2 TRBV6-2/TRBV6-3 CASSSTSGSGADTQYF
TRBJ1-6 TRBD1 TRBV18 CASSALGQGVSSPLHF
TRBJ1-6 TRBD1 TRBV7-2 CASSATGVGNSPLHF
TRBJ1-5 . TRBV5-4 CASSAGLTNQPQHF
TRBJ2-1 . TRBV2 CASSVAQPHEQFF
TRBJ2-2 . TRBV5-6 CASSPTGTNTGELFF
TRBJ2-2 . TRBV4-3 CASSPTGLGLGTGELFF
TRBJ1-2 . TRBV5-5 CASSWGAGNNYGYTF